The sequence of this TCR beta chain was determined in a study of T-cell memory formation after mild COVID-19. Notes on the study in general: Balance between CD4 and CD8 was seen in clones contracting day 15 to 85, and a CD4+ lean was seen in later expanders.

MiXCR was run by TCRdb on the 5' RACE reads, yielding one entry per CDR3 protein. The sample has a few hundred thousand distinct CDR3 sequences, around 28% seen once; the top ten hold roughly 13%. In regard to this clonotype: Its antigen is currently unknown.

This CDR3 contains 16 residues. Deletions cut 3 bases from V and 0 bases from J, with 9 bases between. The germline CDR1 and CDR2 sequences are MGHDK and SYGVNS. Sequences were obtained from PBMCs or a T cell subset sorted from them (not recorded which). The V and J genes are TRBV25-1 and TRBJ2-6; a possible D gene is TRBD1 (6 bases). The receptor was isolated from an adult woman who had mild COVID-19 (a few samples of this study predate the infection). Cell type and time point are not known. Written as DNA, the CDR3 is TGTGCCAGCAGTGACGCAGGGGTCTCTGGGGCCAACGTCCTGACTTTC. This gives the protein CASSDAGVSGANVLTF.